This T cell receptor (beta chain) was captured in a study of cytomegalovirus exposure and HLA in healthy donors. Study outcomes and limitations: TCR beta sequences reportedly predicted the HLA-A and HLA-B alleles of most subjects accurately. Researchers reported from a later analysis that most CMV-associated TCR beta chains appeared HLA-restricted.

CDR3 length equals 16 residues. The germline V gene encodes CDR1 SGHKS and CDR2 YYEKEE (reference sequence). Losses at the gene ends were 0 bases for V and 2 bases for J; bases not matched to a gene: 8. PCR primers comprised 60 Vbeta and 13 Jbeta primers. Only in-frame clones appear in the TCRdb table, and some are missing; sequencing was by immunoSEQ multiplex PCR. The sample has some 270,000 clones; 80% are singletons. Concerning this clone itself: Its cognate antigen is unknown.

This TCR came from a girl aged 2-9 years in good health and CMV-seronegative. This chain uses TRBV5-5 with TRBJ2-7; 7 positions match TRBD2. The sequenced sample consisted of PBMCs. The chain's CDR3 is CASSLAGGLNPYEQYF. The CDR3 DNA reads TGTGCCAGCAGCTTGGCGGGAGGCCTCAATCCCTACGAGCAGTACTTC.